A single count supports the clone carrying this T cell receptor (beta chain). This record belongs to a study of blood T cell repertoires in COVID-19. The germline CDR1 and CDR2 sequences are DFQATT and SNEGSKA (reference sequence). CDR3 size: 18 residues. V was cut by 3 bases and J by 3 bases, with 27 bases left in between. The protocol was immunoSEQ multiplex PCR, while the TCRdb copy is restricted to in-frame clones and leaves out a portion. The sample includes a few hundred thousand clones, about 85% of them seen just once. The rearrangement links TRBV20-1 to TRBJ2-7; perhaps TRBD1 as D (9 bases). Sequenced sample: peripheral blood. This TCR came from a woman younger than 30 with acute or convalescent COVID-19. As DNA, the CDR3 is TGCAGTGCTAGTAGACGGGACAGGGTTTCGGGAGGGCTCTACGAGCAGTACTTC. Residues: CSASRRDRVSGGLYEQYF.